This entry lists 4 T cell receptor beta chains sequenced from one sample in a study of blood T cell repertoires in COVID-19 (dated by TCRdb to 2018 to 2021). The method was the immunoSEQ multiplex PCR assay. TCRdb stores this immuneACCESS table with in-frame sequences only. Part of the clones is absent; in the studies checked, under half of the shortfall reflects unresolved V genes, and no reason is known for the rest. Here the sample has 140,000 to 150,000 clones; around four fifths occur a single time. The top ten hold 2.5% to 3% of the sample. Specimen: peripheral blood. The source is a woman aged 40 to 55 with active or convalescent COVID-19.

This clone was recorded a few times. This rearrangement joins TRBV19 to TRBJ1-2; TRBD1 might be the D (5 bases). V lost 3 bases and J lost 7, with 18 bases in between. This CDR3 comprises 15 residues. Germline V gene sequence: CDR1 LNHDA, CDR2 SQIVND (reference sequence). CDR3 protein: CASSISPRVEAGYTF. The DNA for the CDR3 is TGTGCCAGTAGTATCTCTCCCAGGGTTGAGGCTGGCTACACCTTC.

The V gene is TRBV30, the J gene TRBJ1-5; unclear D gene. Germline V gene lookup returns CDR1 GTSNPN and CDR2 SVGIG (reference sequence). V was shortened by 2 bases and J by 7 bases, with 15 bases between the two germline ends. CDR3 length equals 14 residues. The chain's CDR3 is CAWSFRLGEQPQHF. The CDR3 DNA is TGTGCCTGGAGTTTCCGGTTAGGAGAACAGCCCCAGCATTTT.

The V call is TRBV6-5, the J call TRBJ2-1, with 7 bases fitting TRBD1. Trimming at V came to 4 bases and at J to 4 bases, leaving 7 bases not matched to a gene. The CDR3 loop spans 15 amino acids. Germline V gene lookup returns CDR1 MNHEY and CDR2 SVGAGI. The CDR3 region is CASSFDRAPYNEQFF. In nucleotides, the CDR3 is TGTGCCAGCAGTTTCGACAGGGCGCCGTACAATGAGCAGTTCTTC.

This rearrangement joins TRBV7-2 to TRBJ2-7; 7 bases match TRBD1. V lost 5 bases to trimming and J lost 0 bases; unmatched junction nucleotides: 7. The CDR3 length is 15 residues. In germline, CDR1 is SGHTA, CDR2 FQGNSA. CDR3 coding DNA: TGTGCCAGCAGCCGGGGCAGGGGGAACTCCTACGAGCAGTACTTC. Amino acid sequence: CASSRGRGNSYEQYF.